The clone carrying this T cell receptor (beta chain) appeared a few times. Its antigen is undetermined. Primers used in a second PCR of about 6 to 11 cycles were a sample-barcoded 5' primer and a J-beta primer mix. Each CDR3 protein gets one entry after TCRdb re-called the 5' RACE reads with MiXCR. The sample records some 920,000 distinct CDR3 sequences, roughly 50% being singletons. Per-sample PBMC isolation yielded at least 6.5 million cells. This entry comes from a study of blood T cells in healthy people across ages. Study conclusions and caveats: What prevented conclusive comparison of naive and antigen-experienced cells was that PBMCs were unsorted. Long-lived donors exceeded aged donors in naive CD4+ cells and diversity.

Sequenced input: blood. The receptor comes from a woman aged 55-69 years in good health.

The CDR3 bases are TGTGCCAGCAGCTTAGGTCTAGCGGGAGGCTTACGAGCCTACGAGCAGTACTTC. Translating gives CASSLGLAGGLRAYEQYF. The chain has TRBV7-6 and TRBJ2-5; TRBD2 matches at 11 bases. Matching the DNA end better, TRBJ2-7 makes the J call doubtful. The CDR3 is made up of 18 amino acids. Looked up from germline, CDR1 is SGHVS and CDR2 is FNYEAQ.